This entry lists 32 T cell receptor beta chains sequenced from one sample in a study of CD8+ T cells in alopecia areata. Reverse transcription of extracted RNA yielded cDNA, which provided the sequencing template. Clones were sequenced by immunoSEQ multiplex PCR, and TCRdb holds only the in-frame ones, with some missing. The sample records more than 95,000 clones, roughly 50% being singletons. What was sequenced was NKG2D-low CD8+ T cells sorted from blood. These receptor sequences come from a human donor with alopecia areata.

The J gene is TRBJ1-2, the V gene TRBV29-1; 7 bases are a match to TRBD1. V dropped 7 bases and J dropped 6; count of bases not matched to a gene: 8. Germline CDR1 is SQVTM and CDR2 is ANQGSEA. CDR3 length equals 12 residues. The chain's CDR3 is CSGSGDSHGYTF. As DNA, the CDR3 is TGCAGCGGTTCCGGGGACAGCCATGGCTACACCTTC. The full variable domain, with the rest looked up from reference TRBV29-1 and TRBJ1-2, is SAVISQKPSRDICQRGTSLTIQCQVDSQVTMMFWYRQQPGQSLTLIATANQGSEATYESGFVIDKFPISRPNLTFSTLTVSNMSPEDSSIYLCSGSGDSHGYTFGSGTRLTVV.

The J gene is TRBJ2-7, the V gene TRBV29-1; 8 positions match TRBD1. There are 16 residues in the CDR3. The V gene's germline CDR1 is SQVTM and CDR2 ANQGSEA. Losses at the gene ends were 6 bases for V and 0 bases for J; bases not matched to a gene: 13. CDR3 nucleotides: TGCAGCGTCGCAGGGGGCCCAACTAGGAGCTCCTACGAGCAGTACTTC. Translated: CSVAGGPTRSSYEQYF.

CDR3 nucleotides: TGTGCCAGCCGGCGGGGTGTAAATGAGCAGTTCTTC. This sequence encodes CASRRGVNEQFF. The rearrangement uses TRBV27 and TRBJ2-1; tentatively, D is TRBD2 (6 bases). Germline CDR1 and CDR2: MNHEY and SMNVEV (reference sequence). The CDR3 loop spans 12 amino acids. V shed 8 bases and J shed 7 bases, with 12 bases lying between them.

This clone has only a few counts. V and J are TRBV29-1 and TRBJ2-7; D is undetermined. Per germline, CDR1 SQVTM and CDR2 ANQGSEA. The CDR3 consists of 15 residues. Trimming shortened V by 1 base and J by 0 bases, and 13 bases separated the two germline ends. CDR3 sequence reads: CSVEVYSQTSYEQYF. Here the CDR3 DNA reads TGCAGCGTTGAAGTCTACTCCCAGACCTCCTACGAGCAGTACTTC.

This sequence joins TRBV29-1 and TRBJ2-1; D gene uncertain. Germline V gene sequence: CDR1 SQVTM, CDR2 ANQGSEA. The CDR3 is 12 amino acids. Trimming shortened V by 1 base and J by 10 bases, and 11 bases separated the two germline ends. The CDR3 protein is CSVEGLGTEQFF. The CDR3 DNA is TGCAGCGTTGAAGGCTTAGGAACAGAGCAGTTCTTC.

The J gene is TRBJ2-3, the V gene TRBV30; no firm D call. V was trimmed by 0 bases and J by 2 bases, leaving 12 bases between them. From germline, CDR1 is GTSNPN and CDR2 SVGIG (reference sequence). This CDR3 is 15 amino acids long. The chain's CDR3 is CAWSVRVDSTDTQYF. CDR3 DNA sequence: TGTGCCTGGAGTGTACGGGTCGATTCCACAGATACGCAGTATTTT.

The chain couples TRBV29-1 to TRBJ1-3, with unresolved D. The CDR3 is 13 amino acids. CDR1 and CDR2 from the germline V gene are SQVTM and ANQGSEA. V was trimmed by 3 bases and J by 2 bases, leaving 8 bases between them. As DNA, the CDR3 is TGCAGCGTTGACTACCATACTGGAAACACCATATATTTT. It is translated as CSVDYHTGNTIYF.

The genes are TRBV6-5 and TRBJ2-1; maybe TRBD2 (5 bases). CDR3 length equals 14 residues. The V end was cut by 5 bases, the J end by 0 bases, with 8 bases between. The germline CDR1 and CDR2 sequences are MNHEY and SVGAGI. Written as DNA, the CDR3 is TGTGCCAGCAGTCGAGGGAGCTCCTACAATGAGCAGTTCTTC. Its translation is CASSRGSSYNEQFF.

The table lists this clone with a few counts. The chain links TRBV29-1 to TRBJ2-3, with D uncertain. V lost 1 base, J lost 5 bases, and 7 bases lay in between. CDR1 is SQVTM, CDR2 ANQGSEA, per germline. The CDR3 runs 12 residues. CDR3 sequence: CSVEGGRDTQYF. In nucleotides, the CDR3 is TGCAGCGTTGAAGGGGGTCGAGATACGCAGTATTTT.

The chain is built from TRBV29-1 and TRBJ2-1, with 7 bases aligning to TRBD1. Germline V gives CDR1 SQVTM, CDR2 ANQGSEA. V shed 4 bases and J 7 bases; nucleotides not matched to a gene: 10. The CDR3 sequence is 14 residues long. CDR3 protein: CSVVPGGSGNEQFF. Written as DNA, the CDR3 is TGCAGCGTTGTTCCAGGGGGATCGGGGAATGAGCAGTTCTTC.

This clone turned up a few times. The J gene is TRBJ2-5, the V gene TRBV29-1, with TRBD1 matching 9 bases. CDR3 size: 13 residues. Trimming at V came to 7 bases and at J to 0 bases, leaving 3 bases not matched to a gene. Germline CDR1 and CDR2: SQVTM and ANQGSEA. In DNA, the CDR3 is TGCAGCGGGGACAGGGCCGACCAAGAGACCCAGTACTTC. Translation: CSGDRADQETQYF. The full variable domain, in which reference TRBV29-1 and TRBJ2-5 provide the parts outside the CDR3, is SAVISQKPSRDICQRGTSLTIQCQVDSQVTMMFWYRQQPGQSLTLIATANQGSEATYESGFVIDKFPISRPNLTFSTLTVSNMSPEDSSIYLCSGDRADQETQYFGPGTRLLVL.

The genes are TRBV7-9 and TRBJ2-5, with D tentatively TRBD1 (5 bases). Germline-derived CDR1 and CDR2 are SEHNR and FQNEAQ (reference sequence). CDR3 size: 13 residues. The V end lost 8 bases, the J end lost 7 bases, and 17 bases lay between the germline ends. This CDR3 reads CASLGQGDWTQYF. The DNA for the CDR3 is TGTGCCAGCCTCGGACAAGGGGATTGGACCCAGTACTTC.

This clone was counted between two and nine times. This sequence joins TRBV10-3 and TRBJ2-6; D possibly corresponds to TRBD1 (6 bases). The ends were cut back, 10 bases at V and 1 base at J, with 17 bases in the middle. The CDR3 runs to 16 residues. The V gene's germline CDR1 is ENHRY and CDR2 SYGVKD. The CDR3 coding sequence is TGTGCCAGTAGTGACTCAGGGGTATCTGGGGCCAACGTCCTGACTTTC. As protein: CASSDSGVSGANVLTF.

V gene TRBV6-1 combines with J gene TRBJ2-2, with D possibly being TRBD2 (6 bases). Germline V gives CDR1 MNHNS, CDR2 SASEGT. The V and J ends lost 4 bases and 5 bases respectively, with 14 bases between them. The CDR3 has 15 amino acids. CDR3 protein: CASSVASDSTGELFF. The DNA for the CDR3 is TGTGCCAGCAGTGTGGCTAGCGACAGTACCGGGGAGCTGTTTTTT.

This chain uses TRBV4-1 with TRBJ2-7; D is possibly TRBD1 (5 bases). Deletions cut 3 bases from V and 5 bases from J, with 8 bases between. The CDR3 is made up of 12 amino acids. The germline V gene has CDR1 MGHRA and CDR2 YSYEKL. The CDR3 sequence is CASSQDMDEQYF. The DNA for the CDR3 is TGCGCCAGCAGCCAGGACATGGACGAGCAGTACTTC.

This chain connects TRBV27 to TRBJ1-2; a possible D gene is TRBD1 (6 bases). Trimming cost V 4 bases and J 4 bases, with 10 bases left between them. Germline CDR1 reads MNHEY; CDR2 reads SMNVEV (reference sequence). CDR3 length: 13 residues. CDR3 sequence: CASSSTGFYGYTF. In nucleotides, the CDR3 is TGTGCCAGCAGTTCAACAGGGTTCTATGGCTACACCTTC.

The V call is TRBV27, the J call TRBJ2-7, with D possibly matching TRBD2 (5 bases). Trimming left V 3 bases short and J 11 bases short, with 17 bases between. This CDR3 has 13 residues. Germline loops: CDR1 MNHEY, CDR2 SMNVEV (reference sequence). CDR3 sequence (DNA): TGTGCCAGCAGTTTGAAAGGTTCGGGATTAAAGTACTTC. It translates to CASSLKGSGLKYF.

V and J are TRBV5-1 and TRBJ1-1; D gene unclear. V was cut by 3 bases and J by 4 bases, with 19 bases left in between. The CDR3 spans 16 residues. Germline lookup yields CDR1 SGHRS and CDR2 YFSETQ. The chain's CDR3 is CASSSSYTLLGTEAFF. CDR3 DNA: TGCGCCAGCAGCTCGTCATATACCCTATTGGGCACTGAAGCTTTCTTT.

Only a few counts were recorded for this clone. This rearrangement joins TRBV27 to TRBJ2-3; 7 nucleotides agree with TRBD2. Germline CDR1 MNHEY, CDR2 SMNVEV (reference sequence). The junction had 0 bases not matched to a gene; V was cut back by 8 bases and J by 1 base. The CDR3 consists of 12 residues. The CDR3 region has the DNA TGTGCCAGCGGGAGGGGCACAGATACGCAGTATTTT. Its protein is CASGRGTDTQYF.

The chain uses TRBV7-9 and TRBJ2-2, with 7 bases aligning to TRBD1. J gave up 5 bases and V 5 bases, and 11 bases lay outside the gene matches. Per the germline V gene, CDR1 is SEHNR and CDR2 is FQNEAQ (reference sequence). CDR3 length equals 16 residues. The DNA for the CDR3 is TGTGCCAGCAGCCCGAACCGGGACAGACAAACCGGGGAGCTGTTTTTT. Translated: CASSPNRDRQTGELFF.

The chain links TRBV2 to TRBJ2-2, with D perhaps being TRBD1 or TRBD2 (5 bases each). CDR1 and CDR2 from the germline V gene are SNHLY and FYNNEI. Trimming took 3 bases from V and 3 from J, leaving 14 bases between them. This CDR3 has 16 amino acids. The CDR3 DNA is TGTGCCAGCAGTGACCCCGGGGACGGGTACACCGGGGAGCTGTTTTTT. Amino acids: CASSDPGDGYTGELFF.

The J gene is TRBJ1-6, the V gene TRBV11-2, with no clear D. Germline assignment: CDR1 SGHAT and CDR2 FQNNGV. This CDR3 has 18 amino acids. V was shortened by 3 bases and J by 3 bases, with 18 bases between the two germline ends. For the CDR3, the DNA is TGTGCCAGCAGCTTCGCCGAGACCCCCTCAGACTATAATTCACCCCTCCACTTT. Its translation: CASSFAETPSDYNSPLHF.

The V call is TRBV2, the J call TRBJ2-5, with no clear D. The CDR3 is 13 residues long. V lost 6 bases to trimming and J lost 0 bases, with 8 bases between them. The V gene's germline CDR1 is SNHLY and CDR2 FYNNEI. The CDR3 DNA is TGTGCCAGCAGCGGACCGGACCAAGAGACCCAGTACTTC. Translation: CASSGPDQETQYF.

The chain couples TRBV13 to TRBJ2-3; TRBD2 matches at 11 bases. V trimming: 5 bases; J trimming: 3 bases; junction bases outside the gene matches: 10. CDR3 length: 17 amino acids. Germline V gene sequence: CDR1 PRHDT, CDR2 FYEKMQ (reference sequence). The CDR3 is CASSLQTSGVGTDTQYF. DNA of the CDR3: TGTGCCAGCAGCCTACAGACTAGCGGGGTAGGGACAGATACGCAGTATTTT.

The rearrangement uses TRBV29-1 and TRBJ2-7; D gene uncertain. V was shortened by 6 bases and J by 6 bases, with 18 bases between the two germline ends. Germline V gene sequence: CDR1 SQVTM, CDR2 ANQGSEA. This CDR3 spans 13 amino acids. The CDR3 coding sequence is TGCAGCGTCCTTTCAGAAGGGTCTCGCGAGCAGTACTTC. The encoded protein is CSVLSEGSREQYF.

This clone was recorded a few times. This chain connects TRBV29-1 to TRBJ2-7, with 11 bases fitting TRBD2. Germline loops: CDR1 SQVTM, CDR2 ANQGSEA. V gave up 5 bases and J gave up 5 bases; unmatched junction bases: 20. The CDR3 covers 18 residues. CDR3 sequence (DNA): TGCAGCGTTTTCTCCCCTGTATTATCGACTAGCGGGAACCACGAGCAGTACTTC. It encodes CSVFSPVLSTSGNHEQYF.

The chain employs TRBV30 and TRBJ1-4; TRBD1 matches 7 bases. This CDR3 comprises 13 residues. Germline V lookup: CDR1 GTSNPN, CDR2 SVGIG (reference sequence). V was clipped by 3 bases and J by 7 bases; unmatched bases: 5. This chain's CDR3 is CAWSTGEGEKLFF. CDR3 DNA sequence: TGTGCCTGGAGCACAGGGGAGGGTGAAAAACTGTTTTTT.

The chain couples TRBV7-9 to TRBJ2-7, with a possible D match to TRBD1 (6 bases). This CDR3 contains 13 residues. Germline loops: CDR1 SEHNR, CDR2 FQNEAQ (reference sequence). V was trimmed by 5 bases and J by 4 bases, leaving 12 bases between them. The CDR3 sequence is CASSGRQEYEQYF. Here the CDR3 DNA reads TGTGCCAGCAGCGGACGACAGGAGTACGAGCAGTACTTC. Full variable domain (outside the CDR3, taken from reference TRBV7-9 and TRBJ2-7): DTGVSQNPRHKITKRGQNVTFRCDPISEHNRLYWYRQTLGQGPEFLTYFQNEAQLEKSRLLSDRFSAERPKGSFSTLEIQRTEQGDSAMYLCASSGRQEYEQYFGPGTRLTVT.

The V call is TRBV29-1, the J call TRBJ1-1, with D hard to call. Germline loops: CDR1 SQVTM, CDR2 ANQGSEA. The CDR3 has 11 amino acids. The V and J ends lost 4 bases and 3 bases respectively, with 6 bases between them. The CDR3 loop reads CSVGGDTEAFF. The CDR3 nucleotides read TGCAGCGTTGGCGGGGACACTGAAGCTTTCTTT.

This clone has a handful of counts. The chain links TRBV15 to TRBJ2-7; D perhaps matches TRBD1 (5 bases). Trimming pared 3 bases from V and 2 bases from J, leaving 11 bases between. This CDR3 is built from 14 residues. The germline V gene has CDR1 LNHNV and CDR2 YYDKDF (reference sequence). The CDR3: CATSSEQGAYEQYF. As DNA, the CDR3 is TGTGCCACCAGCAGCGAGCAGGGCGCCTACGAGCAGTACTTC.

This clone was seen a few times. The CDR3 is CSVEGETKETQYF. The CDR3 DNA is TGCAGCGTTGAAGGAGAGACCAAAGAGACCCAGTACTTC. This chain joins TRBV29-1 and TRBJ2-5; D unclear. This CDR3 has 13 amino acids. Trimming shortened V by 1 base and J by 3 bases, and 9 bases separated the two germline ends. Per germline, CDR1 SQVTM and CDR2 ANQGSEA.

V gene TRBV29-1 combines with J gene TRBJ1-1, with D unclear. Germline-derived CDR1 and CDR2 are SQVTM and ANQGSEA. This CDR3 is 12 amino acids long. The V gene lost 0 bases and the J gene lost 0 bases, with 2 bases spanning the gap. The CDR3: CSVEEMNTEAFF. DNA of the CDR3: TGCAGCGTTGAAGAGATGAACACTGAAGCTTTCTTT.